These 18 T cell receptor beta chains were sequenced from one sample in a study of T cell changes during pregnancy in multiple sclerosis. Using immunoSEQ multiplex PCR, the repertoire was profiled, and TCRdb retains in-frame clones only, with some absent. Among about 68,000 clones, 90% were seen once, and the ten largest hold around 1.5%. The specimen was peripheral blood, collected in the third trimester of pregnancy. Every receptor here comes from a female donor with multiple sclerosis, enrolled in a pregnancy study.

V gene TRBV7-2 combines with J gene TRBJ2-1; D is possibly TRBD1 (5 bases). Germline loops: CDR1 SGHTA, CDR2 FQGNSA. The germline V and J ends were trimmed by 2 bases and 10 bases, with 6 bases remaining between them. CDR3 length: 11 amino acids. CDR3 sequence reads: CASSLQGEQFF. DNA of the CDR3: TGTGCCAGCAGCTTACAGGGAGAGCAGTTCTTC.

The chain carries TRBV6-6 and TRBJ2-2, with 7 positions matching TRBD1. The CDR3 is made up of 15 amino acids. The germline CDR1 and CDR2 sequences are MNHNY and SVGAGI (reference sequence). V trimming: 5 bases; J trimming: 0 bases; junction bases outside the gene matches: 3. The chain's CDR3 is CASSTTGSNTGELFF. CDR3 sequence (DNA): TGTGCCAGCAGTACGACAGGGTCGAACACCGGGGAGCTGTTTTTT.

V and J are TRBV7-8 and TRBJ2-7, with D possibly matching TRBD2 (6 bases). The CDR3 totals 15 residues. Trimming removed 0 bases from V and 6 bases from J, with 15 bases in between. Germline V lookup: CDR1 SGHVS, CDR2 FQNEAQ. This CDR3 is CASSLAPGRLAEQYF. As DNA, the CDR3 is TGTGCCAGCAGCTTAGCTCCAGGGAGGTTAGCCGAGCAGTACTTC.

The chain recombines TRBV7-9 with TRBJ2-6; tentatively, D is TRBD2 (6 bases). The V end lost 5 bases, the J end lost 0 bases, and 14 bases lay between the germline ends. The CDR3 sequence is 17 residues long. Germline V gives CDR1 SEHNR, CDR2 FQNEAQ (reference sequence). This CDR3 is CASSAYGTHSGANVLTF. In DNA form, the CDR3 reads TGTGCCAGCAGCGCATACGGGACTCACTCTGGGGCCAACGTCCTGACTTTC.

This chain links TRBV7-9 with TRBJ2-1; no definite D call. The CDR3 is 14 residues long. Trimming took off 0 bases at V and 7 bases at J, with 10 bases between the two ends. CDR1 and CDR2 from the germline V gene are SEHNR and FQNEAQ (reference sequence). The CDR3 protein is CASSLAPGSNEQFF. The CDR3 coding sequence is TGTGCCAGCAGCTTAGCTCCCGGTTCGAATGAGCAGTTCTTC. Based on the CDR3 plus reference TRBV7-9 and TRBJ2-1, the full variable domain is DTGVSQNPRHKITKRGQNVTFRCDPISEHNRLYWYRQTLGQGPEFLTYFQNEAQLEKSRLLSDRFSAERPKGSFSTLEIQRTEQGDSAMYLCASSLAPGSNEQFFGPGTRLTVL.

This sequence joins TRBV27 and TRBJ2-1, with a possible D match to TRBD2 (5 bases). The germline V and J ends were trimmed by 4 bases and 7 bases, with 17 bases remaining between them. From germline, CDR1 is MNHEY and CDR2 SMNVEV (reference sequence). The CDR3 loop spans 15 amino acids. In DNA form, the CDR3 reads TGTGCCAGCAGTTCCAGCTGGACGGCGGGTAATGAGCAGTTCTTC. This gives the protein CASSSSWTAGNEQFF.

There are a few counts of this clone. The gene calls are TRBV2 and TRBJ1-2, with 12 bases fitting TRBD1. The CDR3 totals 14 residues. The germline CDR1 and CDR2 sequences are SNHLY and FYNNEI. The trim removed 3 bases at V and 8 bases at J, leaving 4 bases unmatched. CDR3 sequence: CASSDAGTGGGYTF. CDR3 nucleotide sequence: TGTGCCAGCAGTGACGCCGGGACAGGGGGCGGCTACACCTTC.

The J gene is TRBJ2-7, the V gene TRBV2; D ambiguous. Germline CDR1 reads SNHLY; CDR2 reads FYNNEI. This CDR3 comprises 14 residues. Between the trimmed V and J ends, which lost 4 bases and 6 bases, there was a span of 16 bases. CDR3 nucleotides: TGTGCCAGCAGTGGGGCTGGGTTCGCATCCGAGCAGTACTTC. Protein sequence: CASSGAGFASEQYF. The variable domain in full, with the rest retrieved from reference TRBV2 and TRBJ2-7, is EPEVTQTPSHQVTQMGQEVILRCVPISNHLYFYWYRQILGQKVEFLVSFYNNEISEKSEIFDDQFSVERPDGSNFTLKIRSTKLEDSAMYFCASSGAGFASEQYFGPGTRLTVT.

The V gene is TRBV19, the J gene TRBJ2-3, with a weak D call TRBD2 (5 bases). The CDR3 consists of 15 residues. Trimming cost V 5 bases and J 2 bases, with 14 bases left between them. From germline, CDR1 is LNHDA and CDR2 SQIVND (reference sequence). Written as DNA, the CDR3 is TGTGCCAGTAGTCTGAGGACGGGGAACACAGATACGCAGTATTTT. Amino acids: CASSLRTGNTDTQYF.

This chain links TRBV30 with TRBJ2-6; 7 bases are a match to TRBD2. Germline-derived CDR1 and CDR2 are GTSNPN and SVGIG (reference sequence). V shed 0 bases, J shed 3 bases, and the junction held 8 bases outside the gene matches. The CDR3 consists of 17 residues. Written as DNA, the CDR3 is TGTGCCTGGAGTGTACCGGGCGGGAGAGTTGGGGCCAACGTCCTGACTTTC. It specifies CAWSVPGGRVGANVLTF.

In DNA, the CDR3 is TGTGCCAGCAGCGGTGAGACAGGGGGGGAATACGAGCAGTACTTC. It specifies CASSGETGGEYEQYF. The V gene is TRBV9, the J gene TRBJ2-7, with 9 bases matching TRBD1. The CDR3 contains 15 residues. V lost 3 bases to trimming and J lost 4 bases; unmatched junction nucleotides: 8. Germline-derived CDR1 and CDR2 are SGDLS and YYNGEE.

The gene calls are TRBV19 and TRBJ1-2, with 8 positions matching TRBD1. Unmatched junction bases numbered 8, after V lost 3 bases and J lost 5 bases. CDR1 and CDR2 (germline): LNHDA, SQIVND (reference sequence). CDR3 length: 15 amino acids. CDR3 loop: CASSIDAGGWYGYTF. CDR3 sequence (DNA): TGTGCCAGTAGTATTGACGCAGGGGGCTGGTATGGCTACACCTTC.

The V call is TRBV7-2, the J call TRBJ2-1; D is perhaps TRBD2 (5 bases). This CDR3 is 12 amino acids long. V lost 5 bases to trimming and J lost 9 bases, with 11 bases between them. CDR1 and CDR2 (germline): SGHTA, FQGNSA. CDR3 loop: CASSQLATEQFF. In DNA form, the CDR3 reads TGTGCCAGCAGCCAGTTAGCGACTGAGCAGTTCTTC.

The gene calls are TRBV7-6 and TRBJ1-2; D may be TRBD1 (6 bases). V was trimmed by 5 bases and J by 7 bases, leaving 20 bases between them. Per the germline V gene, CDR1 is SGHVS and CDR2 is FNYEAQ. The CDR3 consists of 15 residues. The CDR3 loop reads CASSRTRGEKRGYTF. CDR3 DNA: TGTGCCAGCAGCCGAACCAGGGGAGAAAAACGTGGCTACACCTTC.

The chain joins TRBV30 to TRBJ1-2, with TRBD1 matching over 7 bases. Trimming cost V 3 bases and J 8 bases; bases outside gene matches: 9. Germline V gene data show CDR1 as GTSNPN and CDR2 as SVGIG (reference sequence). The CDR3 runs 13 residues. CDR3: CAWSDREIGGYTF. CDR3 sequence (DNA): TGTGCCTGGAGCGACAGGGAGATCGGCGGCTACACCTTC.

The V and J genes are TRBV5-1 and TRBJ1-4, with 7 bases matching TRBD1. The CDR3 is made up of 16 amino acids. Germline V CDR1 and CDR2: SGHRS, YFSETQ. Trimming at V came to 4 bases and at J to 8 bases, leaving 14 bases not matched to a gene. Written as DNA, the CDR3 is TGCGCCAGCAGCCCCGGCGGCGGCAGGGGGAGGGAAAAACTGTTTTTT. Translating gives CASSPGGGRGREKLFF.

The CDR3 is CASSLAIGGEETQYF. The CDR3 coding sequence is TGTGCCAGCAGCTTGGCTATCGGGGGGGAGGAGACCCAGTACTTC. The rearrangement joins TRBV5-4 to TRBJ2-5; 8 nucleotides match TRBD2. J was trimmed by 5 bases and V by 0 bases; bases with no gene match: 6. The CDR3 is 15 amino acids. Germline CDR1 SGHNT, CDR2 YYREEE (reference sequence).

The chain is built from TRBV27 and TRBJ1-2; 10 bases match TRBD1. The CDR3 runs to 15 residues. The V gene end was trimmed by 3 bases and the J gene end by 4 bases; junction bases not matched to a gene: 5. Germline CDR1 is MNHEY and CDR2 is SMNVEV (reference sequence). The CDR3 is CASSFIRTGGYGYTF. The CDR3 DNA follows: TGTGCCAGCAGTTTTATACGGACAGGGGGCTATGGCTACACCTTC.